One sample yielded the 20 T cell receptor beta chains listed below, sequenced in a study of resident and recirculating memory T cells in vitiligo. Sequencing was performed with immunoSEQ multiplex PCR; in TCRdb, only in-frame clones are kept and a portion is missing. The sample holds tens of thousands of clones; 80% to 95% are singletons and the top ten take over 4.5%. Sequenced sample: blood. The receptors shown here come from a male donor with vitiligo.

The rearrangement uses TRBV6-1 and TRBJ1-2; 10 bases map to TRBD1. The CDR3 runs to 15 residues. V lost 4 bases and J lost 5; bases outside the gene matches: 7. Germline V CDR1 and CDR2: MNHNS, SASEGT. CDR3 loop: CASSGGTGALYGYTF. As DNA, the CDR3 is TGTGCCAGCAGTGGCGGGACAGGGGCCTTGTATGGCTACACCTTC.

V gene TRBV5-1 combines with J gene TRBJ2-3; 7 nucleotides match TRBD1. V lost 3 bases, J lost 0 bases, and 10 bases stayed unmatched. Germline assignment: CDR1 SGHRS and CDR2 YFSETQ. CDR3 length: 17 residues. The CDR3 here is CASSWPLTGESTDTQYF. DNA of the CDR3: TGCGCCAGCAGCTGGCCCCTTACAGGGGAAAGCACAGATACGCAGTATTTT.

This clone was observed once. This chain links TRBV4-2 with TRBJ2-3, with TRBD2 identical over 10 bases. CDR1 is LGHNA and CDR2 is YNFKEQ in the germline V gene. The CDR3 totals 18 residues. J gave up 3 bases and V 0 bases, and 9 bases lay outside the gene matches. Here the CDR3 reads CASSQEASGGYRTDTQYF. The CDR3 DNA is TGTGCCAGCAGCCAAGAGGCTAGCGGGGGCTATAGGACAGATACGCAGTATTTT.

The chain combines TRBV10-3 with TRBJ1-3; TRBD1 aligns across 7 bases. The germline gives CDR1 ENHRY, CDR2 SYGVKD. This CDR3 has 14 amino acids. The junction had 13 bases not matched to a gene; V was cut back by 11 bases and J by 6 bases. CDR3 sequence: CAGSPQGSENTIYF. In nucleotides, the CDR3 is TGTGCCGGGTCCCCACAGGGGTCAGAAAACACCATATATTTT.

The J gene is TRBJ1-6, the V gene TRBV4-3, with TRBD1 matching over 8 bases. This CDR3 spans 18 amino acids. Trimming at V came to 0 bases and at J to 2 bases, leaving 6 bases not matched to a gene. Germline assignment: CDR1 LGHNA and CDR2 YSLEER. The CDR3: CASSQDTAGGAYNSPLHF. The CDR3 nucleotides are TGCGCCAGCAGCCAAGATACGGCAGGGGGCGCCTATAATTCACCCCTCCACTTT.

This chain links TRBV28 with TRBJ2-3; maybe TRBD1 (6 bases). The CDR3 is 14 residues long. Between the trimmed V and J ends, which lost 6 bases and 2 bases, there was a span of 12 bases. The germline V gene encodes CDR1 MDHEN and CDR2 SYDVKM. CDR3: CASSLGQLTDTQYF. The CDR3 bases are TGTGCCAGCAGCCTCGGACAGCTCACAGATACGCAGTATTTT.

This chain links TRBV25-1 with TRBJ2-6, with D possibly matching TRBD1 (6 bases). CDR1 MGHDK and CDR2 SYGVNS come from the germline V gene. This CDR3 has 16 residues. Deletions cut 1 base from V and 4 bases from J, with 11 bases between. The CDR3 is CASSESGQGGANVLTF. CDR3 sequence (DNA): TGTGCCAGCAGTGAATCGGGGCAGGGGGGGGCCAACGTCCTGACTTTC.

The rearrangement joins TRBV28 to TRBJ1-1; 12 bases align to TRBD1. CDR3 length: 13 amino acids. Losses at the gene ends were 5 bases for V and 13 bases for J; bases not matched to a gene: 8. The V gene's germline CDR1 is MDHEN and CDR2 SYDVKM. The CDR3 nucleotides are TGTGCCAGCAGTCCGGGGACAGGGGGCTCCCTTTTCTTT. Amino acid sequence: CASSPGTGGSLFF.

V gene TRBV2 combines with J gene TRBJ1-2, with TRBD1 matching over 8 bases. From germline, CDR1 is SNHLY and CDR2 FYNNEI. V shed 4 bases and J 4 bases; nucleotides not matched to a gene: 5. The CDR3 covers 14 residues. The CDR3 loop is CASSAGQGIYGYTF. CDR3 nucleotide sequence: TGTGCCAGCAGTGCCGGACAGGGAATCTATGGCTACACCTTC.

This chain connects TRBV6-6 to TRBJ1-1, with D maybe TRBD1 (5 bases). The V and J ends lost 6 bases and 0 bases respectively, with 8 bases between them. CDR3 size: 13 residues. CDR1 and CDR2 (germline): MNHNY, SVGAGI (reference sequence). The CDR3 is CASSGHMNTEAFF. In DNA, the CDR3 is TGTGCCAGCAGCGGACACATGAACACTGAAGCTTTCTTT.

The gene calls are TRBV30 and TRBJ1-2, with D possibly being TRBD1 (5 bases). CDR1 is GTSNPN, CDR2 SVGIG, per germline (reference sequence). The length of the CDR3 is 14 residues. Trimming removed 0 bases from V and 7 bases from J, with 15 bases in between. The CDR3 protein is CAWSVRAGQSGYTF. The CDR3, as DNA: TGTGCCTGGAGTGTAAGGGCAGGGCAAAGTGGCTACACCTTC.

The chain has TRBV5-1 and TRBJ2-5; 8 bases are a match to TRBD1. With 4 bases clipped from V and 4 bases from J, the junction kept 6 bases outside the gene matches. CDR1 SGHRS and CDR2 YFSETQ come from the germline V gene. This CDR3 region has 14 residues. The CDR3 here is CASSPDRAGETQYF. The CDR3 DNA follows: TGCGCCAGCAGCCCGGACAGGGCCGGAGAGACCCAGTACTTC.

The rearrangement joins TRBV5-3 to TRBJ2-5; TRBD2 is a possible D gene (6 bases). TRBV5-3 carries the ORF label, with uncertain function. The CDR3 consists of 14 residues. V was cut by 4 bases and J by 4 bases, with 14 bases left in between. The CDR3 coding sequence is TGTGCCAGAAGCGTTCTCCAGGGAGGAGAGACCCAGTACTTC. It is translated as CARSVLQGGETQYF.

The CDR3 reads CASSQEQGTGGTEAFF. CDR3 nucleotides: TGCGCCAGCAGCCAAGAGCAGGGGACAGGGGGCACTGAAGCTTTCTTT. The J gene is TRBJ1-1, the V gene TRBV4-3; 11 bases line up with TRBD1. V trimming: 0 bases; J trimming: 4 bases; junction bases outside the gene matches: 4. The CDR3 extends over 16 amino acids. The germline CDR1 and CDR2 sequences are LGHNA and YSLEER.

The chain employs TRBV18 and TRBJ1-5; perhaps TRBD1 as D (5 bases). From germline, CDR1 is KGHSH and CDR2 LQKENI. The CDR3 sequence is 15 residues long. V lost 3 bases and J 0 bases, leaving 9 bases between the germline ends. CDR3 loop: CASSPGGSSNQPQHF. As DNA, the CDR3 is TGTGCCAGCTCACCCGGGGGGTCTAGCAATCAGCCCCAGCATTTT. Based on the CDR3 plus reference TRBV18 and TRBJ1-5, the full variable domain is NAGVMQNPRHLVRRRGQEARLRCSPMKGHSHVYWYRQLPEEGLKFMVYLQKENIIDESGMPKERFSAEFPKEGPSILRIQQVVRGDSAAYFCASSPGGSSNQPQHFGDGTRLSIL.

The chain recombines TRBV6-1 with TRBJ2-6; 8 positions agree with TRBD1. Trimming removed 2 bases from V and 0 bases from J; junction bases left unmatched: 6. From germline, CDR1 is MNHNS and CDR2 SASEGT. The CDR3 contains 18 residues. The CDR3 DNA reads TGTGCCAGCAGTGAATTGGGACAGGTTTACTCTGGGGCCAACGTCCTGACTTTC. This translates into CASSELGQVYSGANVLTF.

The chain carries TRBV10-3 and TRBJ1-5; 12 positions match TRBD1. V was pared by 10 bases and J by 5 bases, with 3 bases of the junction left unmatched. The CDR3 extends over 13 amino acids. The germline gives CDR1 ENHRY, CDR2 SYGVKD. In DNA form, the CDR3 reads TGTGCCACGGGGACAGGGGGCGATCAGCCCCAGCATTTT. Protein product: CATGTGGDQPQHF.

The chain employs TRBV5-6 and TRBJ1-1, with 7 bases fitting TRBD1. Trimming at V came to 6 bases and at J to 0 bases, leaving 14 bases not matched to a gene. The CDR3 is 17 amino acids. Germline assignment: CDR1 SGHDT and CDR2 YYEEEE. The CDR3 DNA follows: TGTGCCAGCAAGGATTCTGGGGCGGGACAGCTGAACACTGAAGCTTTCTTT. Protein sequence: CASKDSGAGQLNTEAFF.

The chain couples TRBV5-1 to TRBJ2-1; the match to TRBD1 covers 11 bases. Germline V gene lookup returns CDR1 SGHRS and CDR2 YFSETQ. Trimming cost V 3 bases and J 7 bases; bases outside gene matches: 6. The CDR3 totals 15 residues. The CDR3 loop reads CASSSGTGGGNEQFF. The CDR3 nucleotides are TGCGCCAGCAGCTCCGGGACAGGGGGGGGGAATGAGCAGTTCTTC.

This clone occurred a few times. The rearrangement links TRBV30 to TRBJ1-1; D uncertain. Germline CDR1 and CDR2: GTSNPN and SVGIG (reference sequence). The length of the CDR3 is 13 residues. The ends were cut back, 0 bases at V and 1 base at J, with 6 bases in the middle. CDR3 in DNA: TGTGCCTGGAGTGTACGGGGGAACACTGAAGCTTTCTTT. It specifies CAWSVRGNTEAFF.